The rows below give T cell receptor beta chains drawn from one sample of a study of blood T cell repertoires in COVID-19. Clones were read by immunoSEQ multiplex PCR, and TCRdb kept only the in-frame ones, dropping some. This sample carries hundreds of thousands of clones, roughly 87% of them seen once, and the ten largest clones take roughly 12%. What was sequenced was peripheral blood. The receptors stem from a young woman who had recovered from COVID-19. Both conserved end residues are part of each CDR3. A D gene is named only where the DNA matches it firmly. The listing skips clone size in some rows; elsewhere it reads once, few, many or a size class.

TRBV16	NA	TRBJ1-1	NA	CASSQSITAEAFF	TGTGCCAGCAGCCAATCGATAACAGCTGAAGCTTTCTTT
TRBV10-3	TRBD1	TRBJ1-1	NA	CAISERGQMNTEAFF	TGTGCCATCAGTGAGAGGGGACAGATGAACACTGAAGCTTTCTTT
TRBV11-2	TRBD1	TRBJ2-3	NA	CASSSLQGFADTQYF	TGTGCCAGCAGCTCTCTACAGGGGTTCGCAGATACGCAGTATTTT
TRBV7-2	TRBD1	TRBJ2-7	NA	CASSLHRGYEQYF	TGTGCCAGCAGCTTACACAGGGGTTACGAGCAGTACTTC
TRBV7-7	TRBD1	TRBJ2-7	NA	CASSPVVGQAPPHEQYF	TGTGCCAGCAGCCCGGTGGTGGGACAGGCCCCCCCCCACGAGCAGTACTTC
TRBV15	NA	TRBJ1-3	NA	CATSHPGRFGNTIYF	TGTGCCACCAGCCATCCAGGCCGTTTCGGAAACACCATATATTTT
TRBV27	NA	TRBJ1-5	NA	CASSFHENQPQHF	TGTGCCAGCAGTTTCCATGAGAATCAGCCCCAGCATTTT
TRBV4-3	TRBD1	TRBJ1-4	NA	CASSQGTGEGEKLFF	TGCGCCAGCAGCCAAGGGACAGGAGAGGGTGAAAAACTGTTTTTT
TRBV11-3	NA	TRBJ2-1	NA	CASSPRGGSNKDEQFF	TGTGCCAGCAGCCCCAGGGGCGGGAGCAATAAGGATGAGCAGTTCTTC
TRBV7-9	TRBD2	TRBJ2-7	NA	CASRTTGTSGHYEQYF	TGTGCCAGCAGGACCACCGGGACTAGCGGCCACTACGAGCAGTACTTC
TRBV3-1/TRBV3-2	NA	TRBJ1-4	NA	CAARSTTNEKLFF	TGTGCCGCCCGGAGTACAACTAATGAAAAACTGTTTTTT
TRBV30	TRBD2	TRBJ2-1	NA	CAWSVGLAGGPGYNEQFF	TGTGCCTGGAGTGTAGGACTAGCGGGAGGGCCTGGGTACAATGAGCAGTTCTTC
TRBV24-1	TRBD1	TRBJ2-2	NA	CAIRGQTSTGELFF	TGTGCCATCAGGGGGCAAACCTCCACCGGGGAGCTGTTTTTT
TRBV7-3	NA	TRBJ2-3	NA	CASSLLRLTSTDTQYF	TGTGCCAGCAGCTTATTGCGGTTAACTAGCACAGATACGCAGTATTTT
TRBV7-6	NA	TRBJ1-1	NA	CASSQGSGEAFF	TGTGCCAGCAGCCAGGGGTCGGGTGAAGCTTTCTTT
TRBV11-2	NA	TRBJ2-7	NA	CASSLGFLWAGPYEQYF	TGTGCCAGCAGCTTAGGGTTCCTGTGGGCGGGGCCTTACGAGCAGTACTTC
TRBV27	TRBD2	TRBJ2-1	once	CASSPDTSGRAFEQFF	TGTGCCAGCAGTCCGGATACTAGCGGGAGGGCCTTTGAGCAGTTCTTC
TRBV4-1	NA	TRBJ2-7	NA	CASSQVAEDYEQYF	TGCGCCAGCAGCCAAGTAGCGGAGGACTACGAGCAGTACTTC
TRBV27	TRBD1	TRBJ2-5	NA	CASSLSQGAWETQYF	TGTGCCAGCAGTTTATCACAGGGGGCGTGGGAGACCCAGTACTTC
TRBV15	TRBD2	TRBJ2-6	NA	CATSRGSGMRGANVLTF	TGTGCCACCAGCAGAGGTAGCGGGATGCGTGGGGCCAACGTCCTGACTTTC
TRBV20-1	NA	TRBJ2-7	NA	CSASSPGVGYEQYF	TGCAGTGCTAGTAGTCCCGGGGTCGGTTACGAGCAGTACTTC
TRBV5-1	NA	TRBJ1-5	NA	CASSLEDSPMQGPQHF	TGCGCCAGCAGCTTGGAGGACAGTCCAATGCAGGGGCCCCAGCATTTT
TRBV30	NA	TRBJ2-7	NA	CAWNLATGYMHEQYF	TGTGCCTGGAATTTGGCTACAGGTTATATGCACGAGCAGTACTTC
TRBV27	NA	TRBJ2-2	once	CASSFQGMNTGELFF	TGTGCCAGCAGTTTCCAGGGGATGAACACCGGGGAGCTGTTTTTT
TRBV30	NA	TRBJ2-1	NA	CAGHRDNEQFF	TGTGCCGGCCACAGGGACAATGAGCAGTTCTTC
TRBV6-2/TRBV6-3	TRBD1	TRBJ2-2	NA	CASSMDRGAGELFF	TGTGCCAGCAGCATGGACAGGGGAGCCGGGGAGCTGTTTTTT
TRBV3-1/TRBV3-2	NA	TRBJ1-1	NA	CASSLRSQGRWGEAFF	TGTGCCAGCAGCCTAAGATCCCAGGGCCGCTGGGGTGAAGCTTTCTTT
TRBV19	NA	TRBJ1-4	once	CASSPQNEKLFF	TGTGCCAGTAGCCCCCAGAATGAAAAACTGTTTTTT
TRBV9	NA	TRBJ2-4	NA	CASSGIKNIQYF	TGTGCCAGCAGCGGTATCAAAAACATTCAGTACTTC
TRBV5-1	TRBD2	TRBJ2-1	NA	CASSPGLVGHNEQFF	TGCGCCAGCAGCCCGGGACTAGTAGGTCACAATGAGCAGTTCTTC
TRBV13	NA	TRBJ1-1	NA	CASSLGLAVNTEAFF	TGTGCCAGCAGCTTAGGCCTGGCAGTGAACACTGAAGCTTTCTTT
TRBV2	NA	TRBJ2-3	once	CASRDSYTQYF	TGTGCCAGCAGGGACAGTTATACGCAGTATTTT
TRBV5-1	NA	TRBJ2-7	NA	CASSLDSGSYEQYF	TGCGCCAGCAGCTTGGACTCGGGGTCCTACGAGCAGTACTTC
TRBV9	NA	TRBJ1-1	NA	CASSVAGDTEAFF	TGTGCCAGCAGCGTAGCGGGGGACACTGAAGCTTTCTTT
TRBV29-1	NA	TRBJ2-1	NA	CSVTGYQRDEQFF	TGCAGCGTTACAGGGTATCAACGGGATGAGCAGTTCTTC
TRBV10-3	TRBD2	TRBJ2-1	NA	CAIRDPTVGGVEQFF	TGTGCCATCAGGGACCCGACTGTGGGAGGGGTTGAGCAGTTCTTC
TRBV10-3	NA	TRBJ1-1	NA	CAISESEGEAFF	TGTGCCATCAGTGAGTCGGAGGGTGAAGCTTTCTTT
TRBV14	NA	TRBJ1-1	NA	CASSPNYMNTEAFF	TGTGCCAGCAGCCCGAACTACATGAACACTGAAGCTTTCTTT
TRBV10-3	NA	TRBJ2-7	NA	CAISRVTGNSIYEQYF	TGTGCCATCAGCCGGGTCACGGGAAATTCCATTTACGAGCAGTACTTC
TRBV9	TRBD2	TRBJ2-7	NA	CASSVEGLAGGEQYF	TGTGCCAGCAGCGTAGAAGGGCTAGCGGGAGGTGAGCAGTACTTC
TRBV11-2	NA	TRBJ1-6	NA	CASSLVRDGTLNSPLHF	TGTGCCAGCAGCTTAGTCCGGGACGGGACTTTAAATTCACCCCTCCACTTT
TRBV7-2	TRBD1	TRBJ1-1	NA	CASSFGTALNTEAFF	TGTGCCAGCAGCTTTGGGACAGCCCTGAACACTGAAGCTTTCTTT
TRBV4-3	NA	TRBJ1-1	once	CASSQDLYRTEAFF	TGCGCCAGCAGCCAAGATCTCTATCGAACTGAAGCTTTCTTT
TRBV4-1	NA	TRBJ1-3	NA	CASSQVVSGNTIYF	TGCGCCAGCAGCCAAGTAGTGTCTGGAAACACCATATATTTT
TRBV10-3	TRBD1	TRBJ1-3	few	CAITGVTGGAGGNTIYF	TGTGCCATCACGGGGGTGACAGGGGGCGCCGGTGGAAACACCATATATTTT
TRBV23-1	NA	TRBJ1-2	NA	CASSLGGGNGYTF	TGCGCCAGCAGTCTGGGAGGGGGTAATGGCTACACCTTC
TRBV4-3	TRBD1	TRBJ2-7	NA	CASSQEGGTGVSEQYF	TGCGCCAGCAGCCAAGAAGGGGGGACAGGGGTTTCCGAGCAGTACTTC
TRBV30	TRBD1	TRBJ2-1	NA	CAWRITRGTGDPHEQFF	TGTGCCTGGAGAATTACCCGCGGGACAGGGGACCCTCATGAGCAGTTCTTC
TRBV9	TRBD1	TRBJ1-1	NA	CASRGQGTEAFF	TGTGCCAGCAGGGGACAGGGAACTGAAGCTTTCTTT
TRBV5-6	NA	TRBJ2-5	NA	CASSPRGAQGETQYF	TGTGCCAGCAGCCCCCGGGGAGCCCAAGGAGAGACCCAGTACTTC